What follows is one TCR beta chain and its context. Time point: before trial treatment. Eligible patients had advanced solid tumors lacking tumor-infiltrating lymphocytes. The CDR3 spans 15 residues. Germline loops: CDR1 DFQATT, CDR2 SNEGSKA (reference sequence). Trimming took 3 bases from V and 6 from J, leaving 18 bases between them. The data derive from a study of low-dose radiotherapy and immunotherapy resistance in tumors. Study-level information: Administration of intravenous cyclophosphamide at 200 mg/m2 took place every two weeks, one day before radiation and immunotherapy.

Primers used for first-strand cDNA, a TRAV- and TRBV-specific set, covered both alpha and beta chains. The authors amplified TCRs for about 20 PCR cycles with a constant-region primer and a V-primer adapter. In vitro transcription served to amplify the isolated mRNA. TCRdb processed the reads anew with MiXCR; each CDR3 protein has one entry. The repertoire has approximately 90,000 distinct CDR3 sequences, 15% to 20% of them found once; the top ten carry 2.5% to 3%. The input for sequencing was PBMCs, taken before treatment. J is TRBJ1-5 and V is TRBV20-1; D is perhaps TRBD1 (6 bases). This clonotype was sampled from a male donor with prostate cancer. CDR3 nucleotide sequence: TGCAGTGCTAGCGAAGGGTTAGGGGGGGGTCAGCCCCAGCATTTT. It encodes CSASEGLGGGQPQHF.